The 10 T cell receptor beta chains in this list originate from one sample, sequenced in a study of blood T cell repertoires in COVID-19. Some clones are missing from TCRdb's copy, which holds only in-frame ones; the method was immunoSEQ multiplex PCR. The data contain around 260,000 clones, 85% of them singletons. Specimen: peripheral blood. These receptors originate from a human donor in a cohort sampled during active COVID-19.

The rearrangement joins TRBV5-1 to TRBJ2-1, with TRBD1 matching over 10 bases. Germline-derived CDR1 and CDR2 are SGHRS and YFSETQ. This CDR3 is 14 amino acids long. V dropped 4 bases and J dropped 7; count of bases not matched to a gene: 5. DNA of the CDR3: TGCGCCAGCAGCGCCAGGACAGGGGGAAATGAGCAGTTCTTC. Translation gives CASSARTGGNEQFF.

This clone has only one observation. The chain has TRBV7-2 and TRBJ2-1, with 12 bases identical to TRBD2. Per germline, CDR1 SGHTA and CDR2 FQGNSA. The CDR3 is 16 residues long. V shed 4 bases, J shed 4 bases, and the junction held 5 bases outside the gene matches. CDR3 DNA: TGTGCCAGCAGCTCTACGACTAGCGGGGGATACAATGAGCAGTTCTTC. Translating it yields CASSSTTSGGYNEQFF. The full variable domain, with the rest looked up from reference TRBV7-2 and TRBJ2-1, is GAGVSQSPSNKVTEKGKDVELRCDPISGHTALYWYRQSLGQGLEFLIYFQGNSAPDKSGLPSDRFSAERTGGSVSTLTIQRTQQEDSAVYLCASSSTTSGGYNEQFFGPGTRLTVL.

In its sample, this clone was seen once. The genes are TRBV12-5 and TRBJ2-7; D is perhaps TRBD1 (5 bases). V dropped 0 bases and J dropped 7 bases, with 19 bases sitting between them. This CDR3 has 16 residues. The germline CDR1 and CDR2 sequences are LGHNT and FRNRAP. The CDR3 nucleotides read TGTGCTAGTGGTTTGGTACCTGGACAACCCCTTGGGGAGCAGTACTTC. This codes for CASGLVPGQPLGEQYF.

This clone was recorded a few times. The genes are TRBV18 and TRBJ2-1, with D perhaps TRBD2 (6 bases). The CDR3 is 15 amino acids. The ends were cut back, 2 bases at V and 6 bases at J, with 14 bases in the middle. Looked up from germline, CDR1 is KGHSH and CDR2 is LQKENI. The CDR3 nucleotides are TGTGCCAGCTCACCATTTATGTTGGGAGGCAATGAGCAGTTCTTC. Translation gives CASSPFMLGGNEQFF.

This clone was seen only a few times. V usage is TRBV20-1 and J usage is TRBJ2-5; D call uncertain. The CDR3 covers 11 residues. Germline V gene lookup returns CDR1 DFQATT and CDR2 SNEGSKA (reference sequence). V lost 3 bases, J lost 4 bases, and 6 bases lay in between. The CDR3 sequence is CSASSGETQYF. CDR3 DNA sequence: TGCAGTGCTAGTTCGGGAGAGACCCAGTACTTC.

CDR3 sequence: CASSQLAGTYNEQFF. DNA for the CDR3: TGTGCCAGCAGCCAACTAGCGGGAACCTACAATGAGCAGTTCTTC. V gene TRBV14 combines with J gene TRBJ2-1; TRBD2 aligns across 9 bases. This CDR3 has 15 amino acids. The junction had 1 base not matched to a gene; V was cut back by 2 bases and J by 2 bases. Germline V gene lookup returns CDR1 SGHDN and CDR2 FVKESK.

This clone has only a few counts. The chain uses TRBV19 and TRBJ2-3; a weak D match, TRBD2 (5 bases). CDR3 length equals 15 residues. V was clipped by 5 bases and J by 0 bases, with 12 bases between them. Germline lookup yields CDR1 LNHDA and CDR2 SQIVND (reference sequence). DNA of the CDR3: TGTGCCAGTAGTCCATCTAGCCGTAGCACAGATACGCAGTATTTT. This encodes CASSPSSRSTDTQYF.

V usage is TRBV3-1 (or the pseudogene TRBV3-2) and J usage is TRBJ2-2; possibly TRBD2 for D (5 bases). This CDR3 spans 14 amino acids. Germline V gives CDR1 LGHDT, CDR2 YNNKEL (reference sequence). V was trimmed by 8 bases and J by 1 base, leaving 11 bases between them. The CDR3 DNA is TGTGCCAGCGAAAGCGGACTGAACACCGGGGAGCTGTTTTTT. Encoded protein: CASESGLNTGELFF.

V gene TRBV30 combines with J gene TRBJ1-1; D call uncertain. Germline lookup yields CDR1 GTSNPN and CDR2 SVGIG (reference sequence). CDR3 length: 15 residues. V lost 0 bases and J 4 bases, leaving 15 bases between the germline ends. This chain's CDR3 is CAWSVPAGMITEAFF. The CDR3 coding sequence is TGTGCCTGGAGTGTACCTGCCGGTATGATCACTGAAGCTTTCTTT.

There are a few counts of this clone. V is TRBV2 and J is TRBJ1-5, with no clear D. Germline V gives CDR1 SNHLY, CDR2 FYNNEI. V gave up 3 bases and J gave up 11 bases, with 8 bases separating them. CDR3 size: 11 residues. DNA of the CDR3: TGTGCCAGCAGTGACCCCGGGGCCCAGCATTTT. This codes for CASSDPGAQHF.